This TCR beta chain stems from a study of T-cell reconstitution after alpha-beta-depleted transplantation in children. The TCRbeta library incorporated unique molecular identifiers. TCRdb passed the PCR reads through MiXCR, listing each CDR3 protein once. The data contain fewer than 700,000 distinct CDR3 sequences, under 15% of them singletons. CDR1 is SGHKS, CDR2 YYEKEE, per germline (reference sequence). CDR3 length: 15 amino acids. Trimming removed 0 bases from V and 3 bases from J; junction bases left unmatched: 1. The receptor was derived from a male patient aged 10 to 17 who had a stem cell transplant for acute myeloid leukemia, so the T cells may come from the graft donor. This specimen was PBMCs, mostly from graft donor cells, taken 360 days after TCRalphabeta/CD19-depleted stem cell transplant. The chain is built from TRBV5-5 and TRBJ1-5; 9 bases map to TRBD1. The CDR3 here is CASSLGDRDNQPQHF. CDR3 nucleotides: TGTGCCAGCAGCTTGGGGGACAGGGACAATCAGCCCCAGCATTTT.